These T cell receptor beta chains were read from a single sample in a study of blood T cell repertoires in COVID-19. Method: immunoSEQ multiplex PCR; TCRdb's copy keeps in-frame clones and lacks some. This sample has hundreds of thousands of clones; almost 90% occur once, and the top ten carry over 1.2%. Input material: peripheral blood. The receptors shown here come from a man older than 75 with acute or convalescent COVID-19. Each CDR3 is given with its conserved first and last residue. Each record gives: V gene, J gene, clone size, D gene, CDR3 protein, CDR3 DNA. The D gene is left open where the match is weak. A row's size may be missing; if present it is once, few, many or a size class.

TRBV3-1/TRBV3-2	TRBJ1-6	NA	TRBD1	CASSPDRDSPLHF	TGTGCCAGCAGTCCGGACAGGGATTCACCCCTCCACTTT
TRBV28	TRBJ2-1	NA	TRBD2	CASVLAGAGPRNEQFF	TGTGCCAGCGTCTTAGCGGGAGCGGGTCCGCGGAATGAGCAGTTCTTC
TRBV5-6	TRBJ1-6	NA	TRBD1	CASSSGTGGVSPLHF	TGTGCCAGCAGCTCCGGGACAGGGGGCGTTTCACCCCTCCACTTT
TRBV5-1	TRBJ2-1	NA	NA	CASSTTGSSYNEQFF	TGCGCCAGCAGCACCACAGGGAGCTCCTACAATGAGCAGTTCTTC
TRBV11-2	TRBJ1-1	NA	NA	CASSQNWNTEAFF	TGTGCCAGCAGCCAAAACTGGAACACTGAAGCTTTCTTT
TRBV4-1	TRBJ2-1	NA	TRBD2	CASSQRWTSVNEQFF	TGCGCCAGCAGCCAAAGGTGGACTAGCGTAAATGAGCAGTTCTTC
TRBV6-2/TRBV6-3	TRBJ2-7	NA	NA	CASSYSGRVSYEQYF	TGTGCCAGCAGTTACTCGGGGCGCGTGAGCTACGAGCAGTACTTC
TRBV9	TRBJ2-2	NA	TRBD2	CASNPGLAGANTGELFF	TGTGCCAGCAATCCGGGACTAGCGGGAGCTAACACCGGGGAGCTGTTTTTT
TRBV9	TRBJ2-1	NA	NA	CASSPAGGRGNDNEQFF	TGTGCCAGCAGCCCGGCCGGGGGGCGGGGGAATGACAATGAGCAGTTCTTC
TRBV2	TRBJ1-1	NA	TRBD1	CASSRDRGVTEAFF	TGTGCCAGCAGCCGGGACAGGGGTGTCACTGAAGCTTTCTTT
TRBV5-4	TRBJ2-5	NA	TRBD1	CASSLDRGQWETQYF	TGTGCCAGCAGTTTGGACAGGGGGCAATGGGAGACCCAGTACTTC
TRBV21-1	TRBJ1-5	many	NA	CASSKGRDCNQPQHF	TGTGCCAGCAGCAAAGGGAGAGACTGCAATCAGCCCCAGCATTTT
TRBV10-1	TRBJ2-1	NA	NA	CAAVPREQFF	TGCGCCGCAGTCCCCCGAGAGCAGTTCTTC
TRBV2	TRBJ2-5	NA	TRBD2	CASSPGLAGKETQYF	TGTGCCAGCAGTCCGGGACTAGCGGGGAAAGAGACCCAGTACTTC
TRBV7-3	TRBJ2-2	NA	TRBD1	CASSHWTGLNTGELFF	TGTGCCAGCAGCCATTGGACAGGGTTGAACACCGGGGAGCTGTTTTTT
TRBV18	TRBJ2-7	NA	NA	CASSPPGFPLTYSYEQYF	TGTGCCAGCTCACCACCGGGCTTCCCTTTAACCTACTCCTACGAGCAGTACTTC
TRBV10-3	TRBJ2-5	NA	TRBD2	CAISSSGGAEETQYF	TGTGCCATCAGCAGCAGCGGGGGGGCCGAGGAGACCCAGTACTTC
TRBV19	TRBJ2-7	NA	TRBD1	CASSITGDAYEQYF	TGTGCCAGTAGTATAACAGGGGATGCCTACGAGCAGTACTTC
TRBV6-5	TRBJ1-2	once	NA	CASRRTETYGYTF	TGTGCCAGCAGGCGGACAGAGACCTATGGCTACACCTTC
TRBV27	TRBJ1-2	once	TRBD1	CASSSGFTGGDYGYTF	TGTGCCAGCAGTTCGGGTTTCACAGGGGGCGATTATGGCTACACCTTC
TRBV3-1/TRBV3-2	TRBJ2-3	NA	TRBD2	CASSPLAGEDTQYF	TGTGCCAGCAGCCCTTTAGCGGGAGAGGATACGCAGTATTTT
TRBV6-5	TRBJ2-3	NA	NA	CASSPGRGGTDTQYF	TGTGCCAGCAGCCCAGGGCGGGGTGGCACAGATACGCAGTATTTT
TRBV11-2	TRBJ1-6	few	TRBD1	CASNPGTGYSPLHF	TGTGCCAGCAACCCTGGGACAGGGTACTCACCCCTCCACTTT
TRBV9	TRBJ1-1	NA	NA	CASSVGTLNTEAFF	TGTGCCAGCAGCGTCGGGACACTGAACACTGAAGCTTTCTTT
TRBV6-5	TRBJ1-2	NA	NA	CASSSPSTGLSGYTF	TGTGCCAGCAGTTCGCCCTCAACCGGACTAAGTGGCTACACCTTC
TRBV5-4	TRBJ2-7	NA	NA	CASSFGRDTTYEQYF	TGTGCCAGCAGCTTCGGACGGGACACCACCTACGAGCAGTACTTC
TRBV19	TRBJ1-3	NA	NA	CASSSNGGSGNTIYF	TGTGCCAGTAGTTCAAACGGAGGGTCTGGAAACACCATATATTTT
TRBV7-9	TRBJ2-7	NA	NA	CASSLVGVTYEQYF	TGTGCCAGCAGCTTAGTCGGGGTTACCTACGAGCAGTACTTC
TRBV9	TRBJ2-7	once	TRBD1	CASSAGQGGYEQYF	TGTGCCAGCAGCGCAGGACAGGGTGGCTACGAGCAGTACTTC
TRBV5-6	TRBJ2-1	NA	TRBD1	CASSLRDRGSEQFF	TGTGCCAGCAGCTTGCGGGACAGGGGCAGTGAGCAGTTCTTC
TRBV7-2	TRBJ2-1	NA	NA	CASSLEPPGVVRDEQFF	TGTGCCAGCAGCTTAGAGCCCCCGGGAGTGGTCAGGGATGAGCAGTTCTTC
TRBV5-1	TRBJ2-5	once	NA	CASSPRGRGSETQYF	TGCGCCAGCAGCCCCAGGGGAAGAGGGTCAGAGACCCAGTACTTC
TRBV7-2	TRBJ1-2	NA	NA	CASSLPAQGYGYTF	TGTGCCAGCAGCTTACCAGCCCAGGGCTATGGCTACACCTTC
TRBV19	TRBJ1-4	NA	NA	CASSSGGRNEKLFF	TGTGCCAGTAGCTCGGGGGGGAGGAATGAAAAACTGTTTTTT
TRBV4-2	TRBJ2-3	once	NA	CASRGDRDPGGHTDTQYF	TGTGCCAGCAGGGGCGATAGGGACCCTGGGGGACACACAGATACGCAGTATTTT
TRBV4-1	TRBJ1-1	once	NA	CASSQMQGGVTEAFF	TGCGCCAGCAGCCAAATGCAGGGTGGAGTTACTGAAGCTTTCTTT
TRBV5-4	TRBJ1-2	NA	NA	CASSLAVNVANYGYTF	TGTGCCAGCAGCTTAGCTGTAAACGTGGCTAACTATGGCTACACCTTC
TRBV27	TRBJ1-1	NA	TRBD1	CASARQGGGTEAFF	TGTGCCAGCGCCAGACAGGGGGGGGGCACTGAAGCTTTCTTT
TRBV29-1	TRBJ2-7	NA	TRBD1	CSVFLGQGSTYEQYF	TGCAGCGTTTTCCTGGGACAGGGGTCCACCTACGAGCAGTACTTC
TRBV6-5	TRBJ2-6	NA	TRBD1	CASSYTGQAGANVLTF	TGTGCCAGCAGTTACACGGGACAGGCTGGGGCCAACGTCCTGACTTTC
TRBV7-7	TRBJ2-6	NA	NA	CASSSRSRSGANVLTF	TGTGCTAGCAGCTCCCGGTCGCGTTCTGGGGCCAACGTCCTGACTTTC
TRBV5-8	TRBJ1-5	once	NA	CASSLLNSAQPQHF	TGTGCCAGCAGCTTGCTTAACAGTGCTCAGCCCCAGCATTTT
TRBV5-1	TRBJ1-2	NA	TRBD1	CASSWDRDGGYTF	TGCGCCAGCAGTTGGGACAGGGATGGTGGCTACACCTTC
TRBV19	TRBJ2-3	once	TRBD2	CASSPGTTTDTQYF	TGTGCCAGTAGTCCCGGGACTACCACAGATACGCAGTATTTT
TRBV14	TRBJ2-5	once	NA	CASSQGFQSPQETQYF	TGTGCCAGCAGCCAAGGATTCCAGTCCCCGCAAGAGACCCAGTACTTC
TRBV6-2/TRBV6-3	TRBJ2-1	few	NA	CASSLIRSAGSNEQFF	TGTGCCAGCAGTCTAATACGGTCGGCGGGATCTAATGAGCAGTTCTTC
TRBV5-1	TRBJ2-1	NA	TRBD2	CASSLPSGRALSSYNEQFF	TGCGCCAGCAGCTTGCCTAGCGGGAGGGCCTTGAGCTCCTACAATGAGCAGTTCTTC
TRBV5-1	TRBJ1-2	NA	NA	CASSLAPGPNYGYTF	TGTGCCAGCAGCTTGGCTCCAGGGCCGAACTATGGCTACACCTTC
TRBV18	TRBJ2-6	NA	NA	CASSPRTTGSGANVLTF	TGTGCCAGCTCACCCCGGACTACGGGGTCTGGGGCCAACGTCCTGACTTTC
TRBV5-3	TRBJ1-4	NA	NA	CARSLCVEKLFF	TGTGCCAGAAGCTTGTGCGTGGAAAAACTGTTTTTT
TRBV25-1	TRBJ1-1	NA	NA	CASSESASNTEAFF	TGTGCCAGCAGTGAATCGGCTAGTAACACTGAAGCTTTCTTT
TRBV7-2	TRBJ2-2	NA	NA	CASTLLTAGELFF	TGTGCCAGCACCCTCTTAACGGCCGGGGAGCTGTTTTTT
TRBV10-2	TRBJ2-1	NA	TRBD2	CASSPGTSAAEQFF	TGCGCCAGCAGCCCCGGGACTAGCGCTGCTGAGCAGTTCTTC